The sample holds one count of the clone carrying this TCR beta chain. These data belong to a study of TIL therapy for anti-PD-1-resistant metastatic lung cancer. Time point described: pre-treatment sample, taken before nivolumab and TIL therapy. The tumor samples were excised metastases, mostly pleural nodules or supraclavicular lymph nodes. This was the immunoSEQ v3 assay. Assay: immunoSEQ multiplex PCR; the TCRdb copy retains only in-frame clones and omits some. This sample has tens of thousands of clones, with roughly three fifths found just once. The CDR3 covers 14 residues. The ends lost 3 bases at V and 5 bases at J; junction bases unmatched: 5. Germline V lookup: CDR1 MRHNA, CDR2 SNTAGT.

Sequenced here: tumor tissue, sampled at baseline. The source is a woman aged 30-85 years with non-small cell lung cancer. This sequence joins TRBV6-4 and TRBJ2-3, with 7 nucleotides matching TRBD2. The chain's CDR3 is CASSESGTGDTQYF. The CDR3 DNA is TGTGCCAGCAGTGAGAGCGGGACTGGAGATACGCAGTATTTT.